This entry concerns a single T cell receptor (beta chain). Its antigen is still unknown. Base-call qualities are not available, and no considerably larger clone is one nucleotide away. The CDR3, cysteine through phenylalanine, is 11 amino acids long. Only the CDR3 part of the read is kept: 33 bases, read in frame from the first base. Based on the germline V gene (reference sequence), the CDR1 and CDR2 sequences are LGHDT and YNNKEL. After removal of 8 bases from V and 10 bases from J, the junction retains 7 bases not matched to a gene. One collaborating source in Seattle enrolled patients during active infection and followed them longitudinally through the course of disease. Whole blood was collected in K2EDTA tubes by collaborating institutions according to the institutions' own protocols. Collaborator samples were shipped for TCRbeta analysis as frozen whole blood, isolated PBMCs, or DNA extracted from either sample type.

This sample stems from a study of blood T cell repertoires in COVID-19 (TCRdb year 2020). A note on the overall study: Samples from collaborators originated in the United States, Italy and Spain and spanned both the acute and convalescent phases of COVID-19. The prospective study material was composed of cDNA or gDNA derived from T cells, B-cell-depleted T cells, or PBMCs. Where available, HLA class I and class II types were taken from metadata supplied by the sample provider and were not determined by assay-based typing. Samples were obtained from the ongoing ImmuneRACE study (first 160 participants) and from roughly 1,300 subjects provided by 6 global collaborators. The sample metadata nearly always contained a de-identified subject ID, COVID-19 status, age in years and sex. Deeply sampled blood TCRbeta repertoires from subjects exposed to, actively infected with, or recovered from COVID-19 were included in the dataset. The repertoires were made available in a free public database intended to serve as a resource for research on the immune response to SARS-CoV-2. The paper's findings and limits, for the study overall: How much clinical and demographic metadata was included differed by source and by participant, and the metadata was provided uncurated.

The immunoSEQ Assay, a bias-controlled multiplex PCR, was used to amplify TCRbeta CDR3 regions from genomic DNA. From the authors' description of their analysis: Within the assay, amplification of reference gene primers was used to estimate how many nucleated cells each sample contained. To quantify the absolute abundance of each unique TCRbeta CDR3 rearrangement, sequence reads were collapsed and filtered. For each sample, productive Simpson clonality was calculated by taking the square root of Simpson's diversity index across productive rearrangements. TCRdb's version of the immuneACCESS table is confined to in-frame rearrangements and falls short of the full clone set. An unresolved V gene accounts for under half of the shortfall where checked; the remainder is of unknown origin. V and J calls and clone size follow that table, whereas D and trimming were derived from the DNA. The sample has about 140,000 clones on record, 84% of them singletons. In total, the top ten clones hold 8.9% of the sample.

The clonotype was recovered from a man aged 30-40 years with COVID-19, enrolled during active disease. This chain joins TRBV3-1 (or the pseudogene TRBV3-2) to TRBJ2-7; the central 8 bases match TRBD2. The sample consisted of peripheral blood. The CDR3 region reads CASEREGDQYF. The DNA reads TGTGCCAGCGAACGGGAGGGAGATCAGTACTTC.